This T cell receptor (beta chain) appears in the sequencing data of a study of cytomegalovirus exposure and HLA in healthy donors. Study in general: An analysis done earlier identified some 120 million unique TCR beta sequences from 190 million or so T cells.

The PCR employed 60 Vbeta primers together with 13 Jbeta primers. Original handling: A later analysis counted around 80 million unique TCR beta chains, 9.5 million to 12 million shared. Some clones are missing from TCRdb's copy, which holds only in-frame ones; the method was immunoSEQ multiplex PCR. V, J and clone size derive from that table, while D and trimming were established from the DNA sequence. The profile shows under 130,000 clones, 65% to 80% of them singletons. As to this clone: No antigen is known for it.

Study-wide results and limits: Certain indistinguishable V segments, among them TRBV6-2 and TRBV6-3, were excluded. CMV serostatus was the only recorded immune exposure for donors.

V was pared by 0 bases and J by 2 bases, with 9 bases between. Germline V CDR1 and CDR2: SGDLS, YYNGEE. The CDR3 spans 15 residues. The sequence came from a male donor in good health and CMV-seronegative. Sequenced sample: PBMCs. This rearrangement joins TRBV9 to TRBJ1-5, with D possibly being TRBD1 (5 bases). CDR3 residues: CASSVGGGRNQPQHF. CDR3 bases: TGTGCCAGCAGCGTAGGGGGGGGACGCAATCAGCCCCAGCATTTT.